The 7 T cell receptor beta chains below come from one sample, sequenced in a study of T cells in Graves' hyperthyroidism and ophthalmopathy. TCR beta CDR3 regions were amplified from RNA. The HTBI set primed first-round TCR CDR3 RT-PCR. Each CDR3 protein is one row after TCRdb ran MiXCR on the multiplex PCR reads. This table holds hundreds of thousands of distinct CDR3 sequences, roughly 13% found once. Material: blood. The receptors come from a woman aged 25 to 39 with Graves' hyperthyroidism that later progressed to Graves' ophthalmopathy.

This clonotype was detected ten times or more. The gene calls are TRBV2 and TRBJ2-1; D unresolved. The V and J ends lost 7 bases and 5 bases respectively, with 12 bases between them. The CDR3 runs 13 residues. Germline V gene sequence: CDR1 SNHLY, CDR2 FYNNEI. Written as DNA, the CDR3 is TGTGCCAGCATTCTGTCGCCCAACAATGAGCAGTTCTTC. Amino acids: CASILSPNNEQFF.

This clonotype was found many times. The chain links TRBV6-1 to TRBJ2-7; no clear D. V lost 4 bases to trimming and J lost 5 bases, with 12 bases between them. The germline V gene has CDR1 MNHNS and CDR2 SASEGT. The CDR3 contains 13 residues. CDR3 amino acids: CASSAEVVHEQYF. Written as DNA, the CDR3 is TGTGCCAGCAGTGCCGAGGTCGTCCACGAGCAGTACTTC.

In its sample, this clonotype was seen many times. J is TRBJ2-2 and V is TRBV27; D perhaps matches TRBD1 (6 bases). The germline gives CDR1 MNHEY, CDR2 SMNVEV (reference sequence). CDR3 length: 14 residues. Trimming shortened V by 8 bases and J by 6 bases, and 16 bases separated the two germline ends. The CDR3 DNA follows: TGTGCCAGCTCCGATTTGGGGGCGGCCGGGGAGCTGTTTTTT. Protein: CASSDLGAAGELFF.

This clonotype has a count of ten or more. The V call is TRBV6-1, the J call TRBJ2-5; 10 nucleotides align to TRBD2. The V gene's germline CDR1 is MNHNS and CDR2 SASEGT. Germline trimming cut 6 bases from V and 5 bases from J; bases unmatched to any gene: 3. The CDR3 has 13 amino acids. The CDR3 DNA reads TGTGCCAGCAGCTTTAGCGGGAGGGAGACCCAGTACTTC. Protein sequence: CASSFSGRETQYF.

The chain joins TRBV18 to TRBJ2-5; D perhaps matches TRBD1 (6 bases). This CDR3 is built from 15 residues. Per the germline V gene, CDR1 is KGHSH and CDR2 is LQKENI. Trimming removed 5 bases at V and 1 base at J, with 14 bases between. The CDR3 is CASSGRLDSQETQYF. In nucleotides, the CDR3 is TGTGCCAGCTCAGGACGACTGGACAGCCAAGAGACCCAGTACTTC.

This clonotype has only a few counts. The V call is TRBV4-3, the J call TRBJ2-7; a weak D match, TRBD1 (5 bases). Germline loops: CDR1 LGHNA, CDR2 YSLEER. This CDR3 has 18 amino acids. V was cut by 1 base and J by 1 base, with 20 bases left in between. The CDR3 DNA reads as TGCGCCAGCAGCCAAGGGTGGCAGGGTCGTATACCTTCCTACGAGCAGTACTTC. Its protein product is CASSQGWQGRIPSYEQYF.

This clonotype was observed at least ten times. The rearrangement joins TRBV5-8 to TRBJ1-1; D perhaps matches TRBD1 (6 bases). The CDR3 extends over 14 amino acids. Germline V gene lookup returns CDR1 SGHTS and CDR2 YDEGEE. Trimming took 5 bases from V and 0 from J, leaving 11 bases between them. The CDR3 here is CASSWGRLNTEAFF. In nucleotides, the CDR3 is TGTGCCAGCAGTTGGGGGCGCCTGAACACTGAAGCTTTCTTT.